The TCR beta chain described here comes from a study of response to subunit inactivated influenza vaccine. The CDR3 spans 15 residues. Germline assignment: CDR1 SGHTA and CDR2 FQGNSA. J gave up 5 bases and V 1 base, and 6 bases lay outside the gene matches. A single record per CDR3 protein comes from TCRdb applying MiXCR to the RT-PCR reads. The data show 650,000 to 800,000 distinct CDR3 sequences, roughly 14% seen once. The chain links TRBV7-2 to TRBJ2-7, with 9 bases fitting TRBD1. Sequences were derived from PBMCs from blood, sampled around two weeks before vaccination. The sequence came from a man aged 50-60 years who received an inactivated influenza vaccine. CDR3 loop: CASSLEDRGLNEQYF. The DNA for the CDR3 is TGTGCCAGCAGCTTAGAGGACAGGGGTCTCAACGAGCAGTACTTC. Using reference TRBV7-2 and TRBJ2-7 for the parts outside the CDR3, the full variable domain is GAGVSQSPSNKVTEKGKDVELRCDPISGHTALYWYRQSLGQGLEFLIYFQGNSAPDKSGLPSDRFSAERTGGSVSTLTIQRTQQEDSAVYLCASSLEDRGLNEQYFGPGTRLTVT.